The 19 T cell receptor beta chains given below trace back to one sample, sequenced in a study of T cells in Graves' hyperthyroidism and ophthalmopathy. Amplification of TCR beta CDR3 regions was performed using RNA transcripts as template. When the TCR CDR3 underwent first-round RT-PCR, the HTBI primer set was used. One entry per CDR3 protein results from TCRdb running MiXCR on the multiplex PCR reads. The repertoire has some 620,000 distinct CDR3 sequences, roughly 17% of them found once; the top ten carry around 3.9%. The source material was blood. Every receptor here comes from a woman aged 25-40 years with Graves' hyperthyroidism.

This clonotype has ten or more counts. This sequence joins TRBV12-3 or TRBV12-4 and TRBJ1-1; D may be TRBD1 (5 bases). There are 14 residues in the CDR3. The V end lost 6 bases, the J end lost 11 bases, and 22 bases lay between the germline ends. The CDR3 DNA reads TGTGCCAGCAGCTCCAATTGGGCAGACGGGGGGGCTTTCTTT. Translation gives CASSSNWADGGAFF.

This clonotype was counted between two and nine times. V usage is TRBV28 and J usage is TRBJ2-4; D ambiguous. The CDR3 is made up of 14 amino acids. The germline V gene encodes CDR1 MDHEN and CDR2 SYDVKM. With 6 bases removed from V and 4 bases from J, the gap between germline ends came to 13 bases. CDR3 bases: TGTGCCAGCAGCACCATACCCCCTAAAAACATTCAGTACTTC. The encoded protein is CASSTIPPKNIQYF.

Only one count was recorded for this clonotype. The chain recombines TRBV6-2 or TRBV6-3 with TRBJ1-5; D is unclear. The V end lost 4 bases, the J end lost 15 bases, and 16 bases lay between the germline ends. Germline CDR1 and CDR2: MNHEY and SVGEGT. There are 12 residues in the CDR3. CDR3 nucleotides: TGTGCCAGCAGTTCCATCGTGGCGGCGCTGCATTTT. Its protein product is CASSSIVAALHF.

This clonotype was seen more than once but under ten times. The chain joins TRBV6-4 to TRBJ1-1; TRBD1 might be the D (6 bases). The V end lost 6 bases, the J end lost 1 base, and 15 bases lay between the germline ends. The CDR3 sequence is 15 residues long. The germline gives CDR1 MRHNA, CDR2 SNTAGT. As DNA, the CDR3 is TGTGCCAGCAGCCCGTTCGGGACAACGAACACTGAAGCTTTCTTT. This codes for CASSPFGTTNTEAFF.

This clonotype was observed many times. The chain couples TRBV6-5 to TRBJ2-1; weak D call: TRBD2 (5 bases). Germline lookup yields CDR1 MNHEY and CDR2 SVGAGI. This CDR3 region has 16 residues. V was trimmed by 0 bases and J by 2 bases, leaving 11 bases between them. The CDR3 protein is CASSYSSGYAYNEQFF. The CDR3 DNA is TGTGCCAGCAGTTACTCATCGGGGTATGCCTACAATGAGCAGTTCTTC.

This clonotype appeared many times. V is TRBV28 and J is TRBJ2-2, with D unclear. The length of the CDR3 is 18 residues. Germline V gene lookup returns CDR1 MDHEN and CDR2 SYDVKM. V gave up 3 bases and J gave up 2 bases, with 19 bases separating them. CDR3: CASSFHPLISANTGELFF. In DNA form, the CDR3 reads TGTGCCAGCAGTTTCCATCCCCTTATTAGTGCAAACACCGGGGAGCTGTTTTTT. Full variable domain (rest looked up from reference TRBV28 and TRBJ2-2): DVKVTQSSRYLVKRTGEKVFLECVQDMDHENMFWYRQDPGLGLRLIYFSYDVKMKEKGDIPEGYSVSREKKERFSLILESASTNQTSMYLCASSFHPLISANTGELFFGEGSRLTVL.

This clonotype was counted many times. This chain connects TRBV12-5 to TRBJ2-1; D gene uncertain. The V end was cut by 0 bases, the J end by 2 bases, with 11 bases between. Germline lookup yields CDR1 LGHNT and CDR2 FRNRAP. The CDR3 spans 16 residues. Written as DNA, the CDR3 is TGTGCTAGTGGTTTGGTAGTGGGCAGGCCCTACAATGAGCAGTTCTTC. Translated: CASGLVVGRPYNEQFF. Variable domain in full (rest from reference TRBV12-5 and TRBJ2-1): DARVTQTPRHKVTEMGQEVTMRCQPILGHNTVFWYRQTMMQGLELLAYFRNRAPLDDSGMPKDRFSAEMPDATLATLKIQPSEPRDSAVYFCASGLVVGRPYNEQFFGPGTRLTVL.

On this clonotype: The junction differs from germline at one of its ends, possibly a read error. The chain has TRBV3-1 and TRBJ1-2; D gene ambiguous. The germline CDR1 and CDR2 sequences are LGHDT and YNNKEL (reference sequence). The CDR3 consists of 14 residues. CDR3 region: CSSSEGKGIYGYTF. CDR3 sequence (DNA): TGTTCCAGCAGCGAAGGAAAGGGCATCTATGGCTACACCTTC.

This clonotype came up a few times. This chain connects TRBV7-2 to TRBJ1-5; no clear D. V lost 5 bases to trimming and J lost 3 bases, with 11 bases between them. Germline values: CDR1 SGHTA, CDR2 FQGNSA. The CDR3 is made up of 14 amino acids. In DNA, the CDR3 is TGTGCCAGCAGCAGAGGCCAGAACAATCAGCCCCAGCATTTT. As protein: CASSRGQNNQPQHF.

The chain combines TRBV4-2 with TRBJ2-1, with D hard to call. The CDR3 totals 15 residues. Trimming left V 0 bases short and J 0 bases short, with 6 bases between. The germline CDR1 and CDR2 sequences are LGHNA and YNFKEQ. CDR3 sequence: CASSQEESSYNEQFF. The CDR3 coding sequence is TGTGCCAGCAGCCAAGAGGAAAGCTCCTACAATGAGCAGTTCTTC.

V gene TRBV5-1 combines with J gene TRBJ1-3; D is undetermined. Germline CDR1 and CDR2: SGHRS and YFSETQ. The ends were cut back, 4 bases at V and 0 bases at J, with 11 bases in the middle. The CDR3 spans 15 residues. The CDR3 loop reads CASSPSVYSGNTIYF. CDR3 in DNA: TGCGCCAGCAGCCCCTCAGTCTACTCTGGAAACACCATATATTTT.

The sample holds many counts of this clonotype. The V call is TRBV13, the J call TRBJ2-7, with D perhaps TRBD2 (5 bases). Germline values: CDR1 PRHDT, CDR2 FYEKMQ (reference sequence). The ends were cut back, 2 bases at V and 5 bases at J, with 7 bases in the middle. The CDR3 contains 12 residues. Written as DNA, the CDR3 is TGTGCCAGCAGCTTAAACGGGAACGAGCAGTACTTC. This encodes CASSLNGNEQYF.

The CDR3, as DNA: TGTGCCAGCAGTGAACGGTTGGGACACATTCAGTACTTC. Translated, it gives CASSERLGHIQYF. The V and J genes are TRBV6-1 and TRBJ2-4; D possibly uses TRBD1 or TRBD2 (5 bases each). This CDR3 contains 13 residues. V was cut by 2 bases and J by 8 bases, with 10 bases left in between. Germline CDR1 reads MNHNS; CDR2 reads SASEGT.

This clonotype was seen repeatedly, ten times or more. The DNA of the CDR3 is TGTGCCAGCCGTTCGGGCTCTGGGGCCAACGTCCTGACTTTC. This codes for CASRSGSGANVLTF. The chain combines TRBV28 with TRBJ2-6; D gene ambiguous. The CDR3 length is 14 residues. In germline, CDR1 is MDHEN, CDR2 SYDVKM. Deletions cut 8 bases from V and 0 bases from J, with 8 bases between. The full variable domain, rest sourced from reference TRBV28 and TRBJ2-6, is DVKVTQSSRYLVKRTGEKVFLECVQDMDHENMFWYRQDPGLGLRLIYFSYDVKMKEKGDIPEGYSVSREKKERFSLILESASTNQTSMYLCASRSGSGANVLTFGAGSRLTVL.

This clonotype has only a few counts. This sequence joins TRBV19 and TRBJ1-1; TRBD1 might be the D (6 bases). The germline V gene encodes CDR1 LNHDA and CDR2 SQIVND (reference sequence). The CDR3 extends over 15 amino acids. The V gene lost 4 bases and the J gene lost 11 bases, with 23 bases spanning the gap. CDR3 sequence (DNA): TGTGCCAGTAGTAGCAAAAAGGGGACACGGGAGGAGGCTTTCTTT. Translation gives CASSSKKGTREEAFF.

This clonotype was found many times. This chain uses TRBV7-2 with TRBJ2-5, with no clear D. Trimming pared 5 bases from V and 6 bases from J, leaving 19 bases between. Germline CDR1 SGHTA, CDR2 FQGNSA. This CDR3 is built from 15 residues. Here the CDR3 reads CASSLVEPNGKTQYF. DNA for the CDR3: TGTGCCAGCAGCCTTGTAGAGCCCAACGGAAAGACCCAGTACTTC. Full variable domain (missing parts from reference TRBV7-2 and TRBJ2-5): GAGVSQSPSNKVTEKGKDVELRCDPISGHTALYWYRQSLGQGLEFLIYFQGNSAPDKSGLPSDRFSAERTGGSVSTLTIQRTQQEDSAVYLCASSLVEPNGKTQYFGPGTRLLVL.

This clonotype was seen ten or more times. The CDR3 coding sequence is TGTGCCAGCTCACCAGGCAGCAACACCGGGGAGCTGTTTTTT. This sequence encodes CASSPGSNTGELFF. The J gene is TRBJ2-2, the V gene TRBV18; D gene unclear. The CDR3 totals 14 residues. Germline CDR1 is KGHSH and CDR2 is LQKENI. V lost 2 bases and J lost 2, with 6 bases in between.

This clonotype was seen more than once but under ten times. This chain joins TRBV28 and TRBJ2-7; the D is unclear. The CDR3 is 12 residues long. Trimming shortened V by 4 bases and J by 6 bases, and 10 bases separated the two germline ends. CDR1 is MDHEN, CDR2 SYDVKM, per germline. CDR3 region: CASSSDIGEQYF. The CDR3 DNA is TGTGCCAGCAGTTCAGACATCGGCGAGCAGTACTTC.

This clonotype was counted many times. This chain joins TRBV27 and TRBJ2-2, with unresolved D. This CDR3 spans 13 amino acids. V was clipped by 5 bases and J by 5 bases, with 9 bases between them. The V gene's germline CDR1 is MNHEY and CDR2 SMNVEV (reference sequence). This CDR3 is CASSTLPTGELFF. The CDR3 DNA reads as TGTGCCAGCAGTACACTACCTACCGGGGAGCTGTTTTTT.